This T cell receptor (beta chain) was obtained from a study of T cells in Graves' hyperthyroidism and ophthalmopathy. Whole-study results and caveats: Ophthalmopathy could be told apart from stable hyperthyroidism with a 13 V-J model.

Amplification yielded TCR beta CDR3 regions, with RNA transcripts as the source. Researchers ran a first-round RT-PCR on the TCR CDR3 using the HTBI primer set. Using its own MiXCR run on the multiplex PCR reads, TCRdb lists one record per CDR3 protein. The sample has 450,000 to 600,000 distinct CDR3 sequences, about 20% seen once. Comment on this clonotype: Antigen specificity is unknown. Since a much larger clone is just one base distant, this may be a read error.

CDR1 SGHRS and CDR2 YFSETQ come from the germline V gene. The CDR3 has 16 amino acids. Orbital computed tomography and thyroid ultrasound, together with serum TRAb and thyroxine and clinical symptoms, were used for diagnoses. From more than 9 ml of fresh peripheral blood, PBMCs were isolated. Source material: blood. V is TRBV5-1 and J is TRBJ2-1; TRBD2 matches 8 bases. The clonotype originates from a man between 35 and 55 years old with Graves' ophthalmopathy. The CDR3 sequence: CASTHGLAYAYDEQFF. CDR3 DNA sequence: TGCGCCAGCACCCACGGACTAGCCTACGCCTACGATGAGCAGTTCTTC.